This passage covers 21 T cell receptor beta chains from one sample sequenced in a study of T cell repertoires in cytomegalovirus infection. TCRdb recomputed calls from the reads with MiXCR, one row per CDR3 protein. Altogether about 140,000 distinct CDR3 sequences are present, roughly 6% being singletons, with the ten largest covering about 20%. The sample was PBMCs. The receptors derive from a human donor in good health (CMV status not recorded). Some clones in this sample may be carry-over from other donors' samples.

There are many counts of this clonotype. This chain links TRBV20-1 with TRBJ1-5, with 9 positions matching TRBD1. J lost 9 bases, V lost 6 bases, and 9 bases had no gene match. This CDR3 has 13 amino acids. CDR1 and CDR2 from the germline V gene are DFQATT and SNEGSKA (reference sequence). CDR3 region: CSAKQGASLPQHF. DNA for the CDR3: TGCAGTGCAAAACAGGGGGCATCTTTGCCCCAGCATTTT.

This chain links TRBV15 with TRBJ1-4; no firm D call. The CDR3 length is 12 residues. V shed 0 bases and J shed 10 bases, with 6 bases lying between them. The germline V gene has CDR1 LNHNV and CDR2 YYDKDF (reference sequence). The CDR3 spells CATSREYVKLFF. The CDR3 DNA is TGTGCCACCAGCAGAGAATATGTAAAACTGTTTTTT.

The rearrangement links TRBV28 to TRBJ2-3; the D is unclear. V gave up 8 bases and J gave up 7 bases, with 10 bases separating them. The CDR3 runs 11 residues. Germline V lookup: CDR1 MDHEN, CDR2 SYDVKM. The CDR3 DNA sequence: TGTGCCAGCGTCTCCTTGTATACGCAGTATTTT. It yields the protein CASVSLYTQYF.

This clonotype has a handful of counts. The V gene is TRBV20-1, the J gene TRBJ1-5, with TRBD1 as a possible D gene (6 bases). The ends were cut back, 3 bases at V and 6 bases at J, with 18 bases in the middle. CDR3 length: 15 amino acids. CDR1 is DFQATT and CDR2 is SNEGSKA in the germline V gene (reference sequence). The CDR3 coding sequence is TGCAGTGCTAGTTCTGGACAGAGGATGGGTCAGCCCCAGCATTTT. Amino acid sequence: CSASSGQRMGQPQHF.

This clonotype was recorded many times. The rearrangement joins TRBV7-2 to TRBJ1-2; maybe TRBD1 (5 bases). Trimming removed 2 bases at V and 7 bases at J, with 14 bases between. The V gene's germline CDR1 is SGHTA and CDR2 FQGNSA. CDR3 size: 14 residues. CDR3 sequence: CASSLLAGTIGYTF. The CDR3 DNA reads TGTGCCAGCAGCTTATTAGCGGGGACGATTGGCTACACCTTC. Full variable domain (outside the CDR3, taken from reference TRBV7-2 and TRBJ1-2): GAGVSQSPSNKVTEKGKDVELRCDPISGHTALYWYRQSLGQGLEFLIYFQGNSAPDKSGLPSDRFSAERTGGSVSTLTIQRTQQEDSAVYLCASSLLAGTIGYTFGSGTRLTVV.

This clonotype appeared many times. The rearrangement joins TRBV28 to TRBJ2-2, with 8 nucleotides matching TRBD1. The CDR3 is made up of 17 amino acids. V trimming: 5 bases; J trimming: 7 bases; junction bases outside the gene matches: 15. CDR1 and CDR2 from the germline V gene are MDHEN and SYDVKM. DNA of the CDR3: TGTGCCAGCAGTCCCCGCCGTGGGCAGGGGGCTGGCGGGGAGCTGTTTTTT. Its protein product is CASSPRRGQGAGGELFF.

This clonotype was observed at least ten times. J is TRBJ2-2 and V is TRBV12-3 or TRBV12-4; 13 bases are a match to TRBD2. The CDR3 is made up of 20 amino acids. Trimming at V came to 0 bases and at J to 0 bases, leaving 7 bases not matched to a gene. This CDR3 is CASSLARLAGGHANTGELFF. In nucleotides, the CDR3 is TGTGCCAGCAGTTTAGCGAGACTAGCGGGGGGCCACGCGAACACCGGGGAGCTGTTTTTT.

This clonotype was picked up many times. The V and J genes are TRBV6-2 or TRBV6-3 and TRBJ1-1; D call uncertain. The V end was cut by 8 bases, the J end by 3 bases, with 13 bases between. Germline V gene lookup returns CDR1 MNHEY and CDR2 SVGEGT. The CDR3 sequence is 13 residues long. The CDR3 is CASGSGLYTEAFF. DNA of the CDR3: TGTGCCAGCGGATCCGGGCTCTACACTGAAGCTTTCTTT.

This clonotype was counted many times. The V and J genes are TRBV10-3 and TRBJ2-2, with D perhaps matching TRBD1 (5 bases). Trimming took off 3 bases at V and 6 bases at J, with 11 bases between the two ends. Germline CDR1 is ENHRY and CDR2 is SYGVKD. This CDR3 has 14 residues. Written as DNA, the CDR3 is TGTGCCATCAGTGAAGTAAGGGGCCCCGGGGAGCTGTTTTTT. It is translated as CAISEVRGPGELFF.

The rearrangement joins TRBV2 to TRBJ1-1; D is uncertain. Germline lookup yields CDR1 SNHLY and CDR2 FYNNEI. V was pared by 6 bases and J by 0 bases, with 14 bases between. The CDR3 extends over 15 amino acids. In DNA form, the CDR3 reads TGTGCCAGCAGCGAGGTTCTGGGATTGAACACTGAAGCTTTCTTT. Amino acids: CASSEVLGLNTEAFF.

This clonotype was observed many times. V gene TRBV7-2 combines with J gene TRBJ1-4; D remains unclear. Germline CDR1 reads SGHTA; CDR2 reads FQGNSA. The CDR3 runs to 15 residues. The ends were cut back, 1 base at V and 3 bases at J, with 9 bases in the middle. CDR3: CASSLGGSSNEKLFF. Here the CDR3 DNA reads TGTGCCAGCAGCTTAGGTGGCAGTTCTAATGAAAAACTGTTTTTT.

This clonotype was recorded many times. V is TRBV7-2 and J is TRBJ2-1; 7 positions match TRBD1. From germline, CDR1 is SGHTA and CDR2 FQGNSA. This CDR3 spans 16 amino acids. V dropped 4 bases and J dropped 6; count of bases not matched to a gene: 12. The CDR3, as DNA: TGTGCCAGCAGCTCCAGGGGGTACCAGGGGTCCAATGAGCAGTTCTTC. It yields the protein CASSSRGYQGSNEQFF.

This clonotype was recorded at least ten times. The chain links TRBV7-2 to TRBJ2-1, with D unclear. The CDR3 extends over 16 amino acids. Germline-derived CDR1 and CDR2 are SGHTA and FQGNSA. Trimming pared 1 base from V and 8 bases from J, leaving 18 bases between. This chain's CDR3 is CASSLVGGSFAHEQFF. The DNA of the CDR3 is TGTGCCAGCAGCTTAGTAGGTGGGTCTTTTGCCCATGAGCAGTTCTTC. The whole variable domain, remainder taken from reference TRBV7-2 and TRBJ2-1, is GAGVSQSPSNKVTEKGKDVELRCDPISGHTALYWYRQSLGQGLEFLIYFQGNSAPDKSGLPSDRFSAERTGGSVSTLTIQRTQQEDSAVYLCASSLVGGSFAHEQFFGPGTRLTVL.

This clonotype has a count of ten or more. The V gene is TRBV7-6, the J gene TRBJ2-5, with D perhaps TRBD1 (5 bases). Per the germline V gene, CDR1 is SGHVS and CDR2 is FNYEAQ. This CDR3 comprises 13 residues. V lost 5 bases to trimming and J lost 5 bases, with 12 bases between them. The CDR3 reads CASSRQGAETQYF. The DNA of the CDR3 is TGTGCCAGCAGCCGACAAGGGGCTGAGACCCAGTACTTC.

The sample holds many counts of this clonotype. The chain links TRBV5-4 to TRBJ2-1, with 8 bases lining up with TRBD2. This CDR3 is 12 amino acids long. Germline-derived CDR1 and CDR2 are SGHNT and YYREEE (reference sequence). The V segment lost 4 bases and the J segment 10 bases; nucleotides outside the gene matches: 4. As DNA, the CDR3 is TGTGCCAGCAGCCTGGAGCGGGGGGAGCAGTTCTTC. Its protein is CASSLERGEQFF. The full variable domain, its missing parts supplied by reference TRBV5-4 and TRBJ2-1, is ETGVTQSPTHLIKTRGQQVTLRCSSQSGHNTVSWYQQALGQGPQFIFQYYREEENGRGNFPPRFSGLQFPNYSSELNVNALELDDSALYLCASSLERGEQFFGPGTRLTVL.

The chain uses TRBV6-4 and TRBJ2-1; 10 bases agree with TRBD2. This CDR3 has 15 amino acids. CDR1 and CDR2 (germline): MRHNA, SNTAGT. V lost 5 bases and J lost 4; bases outside the gene matches: 5. CDR3 loop: CASSPAGGLYNEQFF. Written as DNA, the CDR3 is TGTGCCAGCAGTCCAGCGGGGGGGCTGTACAATGAGCAGTTCTTC.

Comment on this clonotype: Since a much larger clone is just one base distant, this may be a read error. The chain is built from TRBV5-6 and TRBJ1-2; D may be TRBD1 (5 bases). Germline-derived CDR1 and CDR2 are SGHDT and YYEEEE. This CDR3 is built from 15 residues. CDR3 DNA sequence: TGTGCCAGCGGCTTCCCGGGACGGAACTATTATGGCTACACCTTC. As protein: CASGFPGRNYYGYTF.

This clonotype occurred many times. V usage is TRBV7-9 and J usage is TRBJ1-2; D is ambiguous. The germline gives CDR1 SEHNR, CDR2 FQNEAQ (reference sequence). Trimming took off 5 bases at V and 5 bases at J, with 9 bases between the two ends. The CDR3 loop spans 12 amino acids. The CDR3 sequence: CASSLAGYGYTF. For the CDR3, the DNA is TGTGCCAGCAGCCTGGCAGGTTATGGCTACACCTTC.

The chain recombines TRBV5-1 with TRBJ2-1; possible D gene TRBD1, 6 bases. The germline gives CDR1 SGHRS, CDR2 YFSETQ. The CDR3 has 14 residues. Deletions cut 0 bases from V and 3 bases from J, with 7 bases between. The CDR3 DNA reads as TGCGCCAGCAGCTTGGAGGGACACTACAATGAGCAGTTCTTC. This encodes CASSLEGHYNEQFF.

The chain uses TRBV5-1 and TRBJ2-3; possibly TRBD1 or TRBD2 for D (6 bases each). The CDR3 sequence is 17 residues long. Trimming pared 2 bases from V and 5 bases from J, leaving 21 bases between. Germline CDR1 reads SGHRS; CDR2 reads YFSETQ. The DNA for the CDR3 is TGCGCCAGCAGCTTCCTGCCAAGGGGGGCGTCAGGAGATACGCAGTATTTT. Protein sequence: CASSFLPRGASGDTQYF.

This clonotype was recorded many times. The chain uses TRBV7-2 and TRBJ2-7; D unclear. CDR3 length: 16 amino acids. Germline CDR1 is SGHTA and CDR2 is FQGNSA. The V and J ends lost 3 bases and 0 bases respectively, with 15 bases between them. The CDR3 DNA reads TGTGCCAGCAGCTTTTTACATAAATCCACCTCCTACGAGCAGTACTTC. This codes for CASSFLHKSTSYEQYF. The full variable domain, rest sourced from reference TRBV7-2 and TRBJ2-7, is GAGVSQSPSNKVTEKGKDVELRCDPISGHTALYWYRQSLGQGLEFLIYFQGNSAPDKSGLPSDRFSAERTGGSVSTLTIQRTQQEDSAVYLCASSFLHKSTSYEQYFGPGTRLTVT.